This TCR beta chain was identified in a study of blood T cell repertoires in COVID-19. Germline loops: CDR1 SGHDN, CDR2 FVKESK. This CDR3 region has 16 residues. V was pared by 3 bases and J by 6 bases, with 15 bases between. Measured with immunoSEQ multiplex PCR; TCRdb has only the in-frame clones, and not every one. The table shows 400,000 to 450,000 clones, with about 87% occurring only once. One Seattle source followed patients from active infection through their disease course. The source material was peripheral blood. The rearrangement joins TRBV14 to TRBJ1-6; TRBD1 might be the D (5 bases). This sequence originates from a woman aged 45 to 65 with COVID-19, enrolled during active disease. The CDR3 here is CASSHFGRQINSPLHF. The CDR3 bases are TGTGCCAGCAGCCATTTCGGGCGACAGATTAATTCACCCCTCCACTTT.